This TCR beta chain was sequenced during a study of T-cell memory formation after mild COVID-19. Study information: Largely donor-specific TCR clusters were found.

Of note for this clonotype: Its antigen is not known.

Libraries for TCRalpha and TCRbeta carried sample barcodes and unique molecular identifiers via 5'RACE. TCRdb reanalysed the 5' RACE reads using MiXCR and keeps one entry per CDR3 protein. The data show 530,000 or so distinct CDR3 sequences, approximately 15% seen once. Notes on the study in general: The second-wave clones peaking on day 37 were not confirmed as SARS-CoV-2-specific. Cross-reactive memory apparently joined, as some responding clones appeared in pre-infection memory.

Germline V lookup: CDR1 LNHDA, CDR2 SQIVND (reference sequence). V was pared by 7 bases and J by 5 bases, with 7 bases of the junction left unmatched. The CDR3 has 14 residues. The receptor comes from an adult woman who had mild COVID-19 (a few samples of this study predate the infection). Cell type and time point are not known. The sequenced sample was PBMCs or a T cell subset sorted from them (not recorded which). V gene TRBV19 combines with J gene TRBJ2-5; TRBD1 aligns across 10 bases. The CDR3 DNA reads TGTGCCAGTAAAGAGACAGGGGGCCGGGAGACCCAGTACTTC. This gives the protein CASKETGGRETQYF.